These T cell receptor beta chains were read from a single sample in a study of PD-1 blockade in classical Hodgkin lymphoma. The method was immunoSEQ multiplex PCR; TCRdb's version includes in-frame clones alone and lacks a portion of them. In the table there are about 90,000 clones, about nine tenths of which are singletons. This material consisted of peripheral blood mononuclear cells (PBMCs), taken before the fourth cycle of nivolumab. The receptor source for this set is a human donor with classical Hodgkin lymphoma. Each CDR3 is given with its conserved first and last residue. The D gene is left open where the match is weak. The size entry is marked missing in some rows and otherwise reads once, few, many or a size class.

V gene	clone size	D gene	J gene	CDR3 DNA	CDR3 protein
TRBV5-4	-	-	TRBJ2-5	TGTGCCAGCAGCTTGGAGACGCCGGGGGCTGGAGAGACCCAGTACTTC	CASSLETPGAGETQYF
TRBV28	once	-	TRBJ2-7	TGTGCCAGCACCCCGCTCGGGGCAGGGGTCACCTACGAGCAGTACTTC	CASTPLGAGVTYEQYF
TRBV4-3	-	-	TRBJ1-1	TGCGCCAGCAGCCAAGATACAGGATGGGACACTGAAGCTTTCTTT	CASSQDTGWDTEAFF
TRBV19	-	-	TRBJ2-3	TGTGCCAGTAGTGAGAACTCAGATACGCAGTATTTT	CASSENSDTQYF
TRBV7-9	-	-	TRBJ1-3	TGTGCCAGCAGCTTATGGTCAGGGGCGAAAGGAAACACCATATATTTT	CASSLWSGAKGNTIYF
TRBV11-3	-	-	TRBJ2-3	TGTGCCAGCAGCTTATCATCCGACGGAACTAGCACAGATACGCAGTATTTT	CASSLSSDGTSTDTQYF
TRBV4-3	-	-	TRBJ1-3	TGCGCCAGCAGCCAGAATTTCGTCTCTGGAAACACCATATATTTT	CASSQNFVSGNTIYF
TRBV7-2	-	-	TRBJ2-5	TGTGCCAGCAGCTTAGCGGGGAGCCAAGAGACCCAGTACTTC	CASSLAGSQETQYF
TRBV6-5	-	TRBD1	TRBJ1-2	TGTGCCAGCAGTTACTCCCCGGACAGGCTGTATGGCTACACCTTC	CASSYSPDRLYGYTF
TRBV30	-	-	TRBJ1-1	TGTGCCTGGTACCCTCCTAATCAGGGGTCTGGCACTGAAGCTTTCTTT	CAWYPPNQGSGTEAFF
TRBV7-8	-	TRBD1	TRBJ1-1	TGTGCCAGCAGCGACGACAGGGCCGACATTATTAAAGCTTTCTTT	CASSDDRADIIKAFF
TRBV5-1	-	-	TRBJ2-3	TGCGCCAGCAGCCAGGGAGGAGGGGGGGCCCAAGATACGCAGTATTTT	CASSQGGGGAQDTQYF
TRBV28	-	-	TRBJ1-1	TGTGCCAGCAGTTTAACTGATTGGGAAGCTTTCTTT	CASSLTDWEAFF
TRBV7-2	-	TRBD2	TRBJ2-7	TGTGCCAGCGGGGAGGGTCCTCGAACCTCCTCCTACGAGCAGTACTTC	CASGEGPRTSSYEQYF
TRBV6-5	-	TRBD1	TRBJ1-5	TGTGCCAGCAGAAGTACAGGGGAGAGCAATCAGCCCCAGCATTTT	CASRSTGESNQPQHF
TRBV19	-	-	TRBJ1-3	TGTGCCAGTAGCCTACAGTTATTCTCTGGAAACACCATATATTTT	CASSLQLFSGNTIYF
TRBV15	-	TRBD1	TRBJ2-2	TGTGCCACCAGCAGCAGACAGGGGGCGAACACCGGGGAGCTGTTTTTT	CATSSRQGANTGELFF
TRBV28	-	-	TRBJ1-2	TGTGCCAGCAGGGGAGCAGGAATTTCAGTCTATGGCTACACCTTC	CASRGAGISVYGYTF
TRBV5-4	-	TRBD1	TRBJ2-1	TGTGCCAGCAGCGCCGACAGGGGGGGTACAGGTGAGCAGTTCTTC	CASSADRGGTGEQFF
TRBV28	-	-	TRBJ2-3	TGTGCCAGCAGTCCCCCAGAGGGGGGTACAGATACGCAGTATTTT	CASSPPEGGTDTQYF
TRBV27	-	-	TRBJ1-3	TGTGCCAGCAAGGGTCTGTCTTTCTCTGGAAACACCATATATTTT	CASKGLSFSGNTIYF
TRBV27	-	-	TRBJ2-3	TGTGCCAGCAGTTTAAGCTCTTTGCGGGGTTCACTCGGAGATACGCAGTATTTT	CASSLSSLRGSLGDTQYF
TRBV5-4	-	-	TRBJ2-1	TGTGCCAGCAGCTTGACCGGGTCTGAGCAGTTCTTC	CASSLTGSEQFF
TRBV19	-	-	TRBJ1-1	TGTGCCAGTTCCCTGACTGGTTTGAACACTGAAGCTTTCTTT	CASSLTGLNTEAFF
TRBV18	-	-	TRBJ2-7	TGTGCCAGCTCGATGGGACACCTCTACGAGCAGTACTTC	CASSMGHLYEQYF
TRBV27	once	TRBD1	TRBJ1-6	TGTGCCAGCTGGAAAACAGGGGGGAATTCACCCCTCCACTTT	CASWKTGGNSPLHF
TRBV7-6	-	TRBD2	TRBJ2-5	TGTGCCAGCAGCCCGGGGGGGATTGAGACCCAGTACTTC	CASSPGGIETQYF
TRBV9	-	-	TRBJ1-1	TGTGCCAGCAGTGAATTTGGGGGCACTGAAGCTTTCTTT	CASSEFGGTEAFF
TRBV12-5	-	-	TRBJ2-3	TGTGCTAGTGCCTCCCGGGCCAGGGGGACTAGCACAGATACGCAGTATTTT	CASASRARGTSTDTQYF
TRBV6-5	-	-	TRBJ1-1	TGTGCCAGCAGCCCCCGGGGCGCGAGGAACACTGAAGCTTTCTTT	CASSPRGARNTEAFF
TRBV7-2	-	TRBD2	TRBJ2-2	TGTGCCAGCAGCGTCACTAGCGGGGGTACCGGGGAGCTGTTTTTT	CASSVTSGGTGELFF
TRBV6-6	-	-	TRBJ1-3	TGTGCCAGCAGTTACAGAGGGTTGGGAAACACCATATATTTT	CASSYRGLGNTIYF
TRBV7-8	-	-	TRBJ1-1	TGTGCCAGCAGCCCAGGGAGCACTGAAGCTTTCTTT	CASSPGSTEAFF
TRBV5-5	once	TRBD1	TRBJ2-2	TGTGCCAGCAGCCCCGAATGGACAGGGGATAACACCGGGGAGCTGTTTTTT	CASSPEWTGDNTGELFF
TRBV30	-	-	TRBJ1-2	TGTGCCTGGAGTCAAACAGGTCTCTATGGCTACACCTTC	CAWSQTGLYGYTF
TRBV5-4	once	-	TRBJ2-3	TGTGCCAGCAGCCTCGCTGGAGATACGCAGTATTTT	CASSLAGDTQYF
TRBV6-5	few	TRBD1	TRBJ1-4	TGTGCCAGCAGTTACGGGACAGGGTTTAATGAAAAACTGTTTTTT	CASSYGTGFNEKLFF
TRBV29-1	-	-	TRBJ2-7	TGCAGCGTTGGTCAGGGGTGGGAGCAGTACTTC	CSVGQGWEQYF
TRBV19	-	-	TRBJ2-4	TGTGCCAGTAGTATCGACAACAAAAACATTCAGTACTTC	CASSIDNKNIQYF
TRBV6-5	once	TRBD1	TRBJ2-7	TGTGCCAGCAAACCGACAGGGCCACCCTACGAGCAGTACTTC	CASKPTGPPYEQYF
TRBV11-3	once	TRBD1	TRBJ2-5	TGTGCCAGCAGCCTCCGACAGGGGCCGGTCCAAGAGACCCAGTACTTC	CASSLRQGPVQETQYF
TRBV7-9	-	TRBD2	TRBJ2-7	TGTGCCAGCAGCTTAGCGGGGGGGTCCCTCGAGCAGTACTTC	CASSLAGGSLEQYF
TRBV7-9	-	-	TRBJ1-4	TGTGCCAGCAGCTTATTGTGGGCAACTAATGAAAAACTGTTTTTT	CASSLLWATNEKLFF
TRBV7-9	-	-	TRBJ2-5	TGTGCCAGCAGCTTAGGAGCCGGGGGCTCAGAGACCCAGTACTTC	CASSLGAGGSETQYF
TRBV5-1	-	-	TRBJ1-4	TGCGCCAGCAGCTTGGAAGGGGTGCAGACAGGCGGGGAAAAACTGTTTTTT	CASSLEGVQTGGEKLFF
TRBV2	-	TRBD1	TRBJ1-5	TGTGCCAGCAGCGATGACAGGGGGCTTAGCAATCAGCCCCAGCATTTT	CASSDDRGLSNQPQHF
TRBV5-1	-	-	TRBJ1-2	TGCGCCAGCAGCCTGGACAGCTCTGGCTATGGCTACACCTTC	CASSLDSSGYGYTF
TRBV30	once	TRBD1	TRBJ1-1	TGTGCCTGCCCAAGACAGGGGAACACTGAAGCTTTCTTT	CACPRQGNTEAFF
TRBV10-3	-	TRBD1	TRBJ2-3	TGTGCCATCAGTGAAGGACAGGACACAGATACGCAGTATTTT	CAISEGQDTDTQYF
TRBV2	-	-	TRBJ1-5	TGTGCCAGCAGTGGGACAGCACGCAATCAGCCCCAGCATTTT	CASSGTARNQPQHF
TRBV5-5	-	TRBD1	TRBJ1-6	TGTGCCAGCAGCCCGAACCGGGACAGGGATAGACTGAATTCACCCCTCCACTTT	CASSPNRDRDRLNSPLHF
TRBV7-9	-	-	TRBJ1-2	TGTGCCAGCAGCTTAGTACGGGATCAACCTCATAACTATGGCTACACCTTC	CASSLVRDQPHNYGYTF
TRBV10-3	once	TRBD2	TRBJ2-1	TGTGCCATCGGGTACTCAGCGGGGCCCTACAATGAGCAGTTCTTC	CAIGYSAGPYNEQFF
TRBV30	-	-	TRBJ1-5	TGTGCCTGGAGTGTAGGCCGTCGGCCCCAGCATTTT	CAWSVGRRPQHF
TRBV6-6	few	-	TRBJ1-2	TGTGCCAGCAGCTCACAGGGAGGTGGTGCGGGCTACACCTTC	CASSSQGGGAGYTF